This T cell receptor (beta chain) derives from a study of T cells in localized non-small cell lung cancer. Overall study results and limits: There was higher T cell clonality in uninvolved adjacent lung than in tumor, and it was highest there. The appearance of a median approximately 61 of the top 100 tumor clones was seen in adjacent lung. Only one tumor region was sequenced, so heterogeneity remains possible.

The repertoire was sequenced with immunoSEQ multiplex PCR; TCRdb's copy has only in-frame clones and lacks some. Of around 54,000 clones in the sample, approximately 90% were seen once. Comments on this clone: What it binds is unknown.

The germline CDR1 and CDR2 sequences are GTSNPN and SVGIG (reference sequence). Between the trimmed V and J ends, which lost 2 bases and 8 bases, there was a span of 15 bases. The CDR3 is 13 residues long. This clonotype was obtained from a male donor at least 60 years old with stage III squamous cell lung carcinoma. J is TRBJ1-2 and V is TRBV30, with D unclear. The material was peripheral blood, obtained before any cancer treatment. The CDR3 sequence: CAWSPGVLFGYTF. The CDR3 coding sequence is TGTGCCTGGAGTCCCGGGGTACTCTTCGGCTACACCTTC.